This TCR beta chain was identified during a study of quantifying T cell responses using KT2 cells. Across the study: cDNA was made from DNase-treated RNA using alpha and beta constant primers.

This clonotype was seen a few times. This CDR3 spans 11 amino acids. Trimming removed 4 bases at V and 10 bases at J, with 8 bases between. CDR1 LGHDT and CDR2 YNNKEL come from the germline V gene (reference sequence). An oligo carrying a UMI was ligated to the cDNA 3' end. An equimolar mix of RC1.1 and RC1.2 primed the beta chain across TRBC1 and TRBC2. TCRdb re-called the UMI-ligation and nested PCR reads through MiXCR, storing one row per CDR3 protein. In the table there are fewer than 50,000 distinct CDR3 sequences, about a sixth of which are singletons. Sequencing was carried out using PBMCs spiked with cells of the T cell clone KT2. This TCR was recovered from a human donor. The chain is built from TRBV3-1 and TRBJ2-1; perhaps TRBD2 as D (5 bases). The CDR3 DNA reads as TGTGCCAGCAGCCCCAGAGGGGAGCAGTTCTTC. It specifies CASSPRGEQFF.